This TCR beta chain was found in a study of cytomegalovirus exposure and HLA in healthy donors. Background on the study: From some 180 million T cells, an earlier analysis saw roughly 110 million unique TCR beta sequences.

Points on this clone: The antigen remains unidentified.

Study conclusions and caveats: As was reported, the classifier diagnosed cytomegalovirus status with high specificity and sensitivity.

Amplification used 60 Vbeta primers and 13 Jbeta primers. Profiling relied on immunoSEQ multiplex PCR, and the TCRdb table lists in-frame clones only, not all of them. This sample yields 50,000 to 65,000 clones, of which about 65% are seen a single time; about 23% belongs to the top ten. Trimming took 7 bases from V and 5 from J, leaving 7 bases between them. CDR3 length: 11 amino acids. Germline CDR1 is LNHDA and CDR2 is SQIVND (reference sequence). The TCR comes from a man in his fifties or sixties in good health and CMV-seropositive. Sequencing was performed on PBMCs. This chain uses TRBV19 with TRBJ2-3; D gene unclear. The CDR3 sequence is CASKSGDTQYF. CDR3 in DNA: TGTGCCAGTAAGAGTGGAGATACGCAGTATTTT.